This TCR beta chain is drawn from a study of T-cell memory formation after mild COVID-19. Notes on this clonotype: The antigen remains undetermined.

Study-level results: Some clones that responded were present in memory (sampled pre-infection), which suggests cross-reactive memory joined.

The CDR3 has 14 residues. Per the germline V gene, CDR1 is MNHEY and CDR2 is SVGAGI. Trimming shortened V by 5 bases and J by 5 bases, and 15 bases separated the two germline ends. TCRdb re-derived calls from the 5' RACE reads in MiXCR, one entry per CDR3 protein. Among around 510,000 distinct CDR3 sequences listed, about 20% were seen once. Sequencing used PBMCs or a T cell subset sorted from them (not recorded which). This chain uses TRBV6-5 with TRBJ2-5; D perhaps matches TRBD2 (7 bases). The origin of this receptor is an adult woman who had mild COVID-19 (a few samples of this study predate the infection). Cell type and time point are not known. CDR3 in DNA: TGTGCCAGCAGTGTTCGCGGGGGCCGGGAGACCCAGTACTTC. This codes for CASSVRGGRETQYF.